This TCR beta chain was sequenced during a study of Ad26.COV2.S vaccination and SARS-CoV-2 variants. The overall study: Donor was one of the participants in the Ad26.COV2.S arm of the COV1001 trial. Recipients of Ad26.COV2.S got it intramuscularly, once or twice 56 days apart. Study-level findings and limits: Measurements of TCR breadth and depth may have given underestimates of the total T cell responses.

Comment on this clone: What it binds is not known.

The data were produced by immunoSEQ multiplex PCR, yet TCRdb's version contains in-frame clones alone and is incomplete. This sample has 350,000 to 550,000 clones, with roughly nine tenths found just once. Treatment in this sample: about 20 received Ad26.COV2.S at low or high dose, single or two shots; about 5 received placebo; per-sample allocation not given. The investigators took samples on day 63 after the first vaccine or placebo injection. Vaccination employed an Ad26 vector expressing the Wuhan-strain SARS-CoV-2 spike. The input for sequencing was peripheral blood, taken in a trial of Ad26.COV2.S vaccine versus placebo. This receptor was obtained from a person aged 18 to 59 who received the Ad26.COV2.S COVID-19 vaccine or a placebo.

CDR3 residues: CASSWGGNSYNEQFF. The CDR3, as DNA: TGTGCCAGCAGTTGGGGGGGCAACTCCTACAATGAGCAGTTCTTC. The chain links TRBV9 to TRBJ2-1, with D possibly being TRBD2 (7 bases). Germline V gene lookup returns CDR1 SGDLS and CDR2 YYNGEE. Deletions cut 5 bases from V and 0 bases from J, with 12 bases between. The length of the CDR3 is 15 residues.